The entry below gives a single TCR beta chain sequence along with its context. Its antigen is unidentified. Chemo-refractory metastatic non-small-cell lung cancer patients were treated with focal radiation plus CTLA-4 blockade with ipilimumab. The entry originates in a study of radiotherapy plus CTLA-4 blockade in lung cancer. The overall study: Overall, roughly 18% of patients showed an objective response, while roughly 28% attained disease control. The study's findings and limits: The best predictor of response was reported to be early blood T cell clone dynamics, with interferon-beta. Blood TCR clones of tumor origin expanded after radiotherapy plus ipilimumab.

Data came from immunoSEQ multiplex PCR; TCRdb stores just in-frame clones and leaves some out. The repertoire holds approximately 40,000 clones, with 70% to 85% as singletons. The CDR3 contains 12 residues. The V gene lost 0 bases and the J gene lost 5 bases, with 3 bases spanning the gap. CDR1 and CDR2 (germline): LNHNV, YYDKDF (reference sequence). The chain recombines TRBV15 with TRBJ2-3; no clear D. The specimen was peripheral blood, collected from a patient treated with radiotherapy plus ipilimumab. This clonotype was sampled from a human donor with non-small cell lung cancer who had stable disease on radiotherapy plus ipilimumab. CDR3 coding DNA: TGTGCCACCAGCAGAGATAAAGATACGCAGTATTTT. Its translation is CATSRDKDTQYF. The entire variable domain, with the rest obtained from reference TRBV15 and TRBJ2-3, is as follows: DAMVIQNPRYQVTQFGKPVTLSCSQTLNHNVMYWYQQKSSQAPKLLFHYYDKDFNNEADTPDNFQSRRPNTSFCFLDIRSPGLGDTAMYLCATSRDKDTQYFGPGTRLTVL.